The sample holds a few counts of the clone carrying this T cell receptor (beta chain). Original analysis: How many nucleated cells were present was estimated from reference gene primer amplification. Using immunoSEQ multiplex PCR, the repertoire was profiled, and TCRdb retains in-frame clones only, with some absent. The V and J calls and the clone size are those of that table, but D and trimming were determined from the DNA. The sample holds over 130,000 clones, roughly 87% seen once. Germline-derived CDR1 and CDR2 are SGHNT and YYREEE (reference sequence). This CDR3 has 12 residues. The V end was cut by 3 bases, the J end by 2 bases, with 6 bases between. The record originates from a study of blood T cell repertoires in COVID-19. As for the study in general: Samples representing acute and convalescent COVID-19 were sourced from the United States, Italy and Spain. Nucleic acid was either cDNA or gDNA, and it came from T cells, B-cell-depleted T cells, or PBMCs.

The sequencing sample was made of peripheral blood. The TCR originated in a woman aged 55-69 years with active or convalescent COVID-19. This rearrangement joins TRBV5-4 to TRBJ2-7, with D perhaps TRBD1 (6 bases). CDR3 coding DNA: TGTGCCAGCAGCTGGGACACCTACGAGCAGTACTTC. Amino acid sequence: CASSWDTYEQYF.